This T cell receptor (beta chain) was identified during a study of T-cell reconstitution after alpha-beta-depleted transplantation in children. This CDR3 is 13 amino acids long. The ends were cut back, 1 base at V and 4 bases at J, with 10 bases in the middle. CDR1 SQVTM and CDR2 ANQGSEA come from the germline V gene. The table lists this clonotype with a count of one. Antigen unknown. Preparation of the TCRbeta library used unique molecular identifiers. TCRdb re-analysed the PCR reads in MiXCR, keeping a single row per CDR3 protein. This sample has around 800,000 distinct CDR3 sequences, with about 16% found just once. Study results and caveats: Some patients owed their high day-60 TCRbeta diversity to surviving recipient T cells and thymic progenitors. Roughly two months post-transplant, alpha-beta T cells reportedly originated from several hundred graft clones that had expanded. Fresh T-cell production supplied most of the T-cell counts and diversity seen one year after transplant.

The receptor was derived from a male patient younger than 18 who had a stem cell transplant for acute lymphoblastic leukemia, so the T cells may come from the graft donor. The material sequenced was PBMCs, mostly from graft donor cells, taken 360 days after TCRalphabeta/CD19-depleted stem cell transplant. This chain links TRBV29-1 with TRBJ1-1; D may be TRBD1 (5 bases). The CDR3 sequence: CSVEARVRTEAFF. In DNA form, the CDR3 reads TGCAGCGTTGAAGCCAGGGTGCGCACTGAAGCTTTCTTT. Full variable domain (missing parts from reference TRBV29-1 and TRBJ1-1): SAVISQKPSRDICQRGTSLTIQCQVDSQVTMMFWYRQQPGQSLTLIATANQGSEATYESGFVIDKFPISRPNLTFSTLTVSNMSPEDSSIYLCSVEARVRTEAFFGQGTRLTVV.